One sample yielded the 21 T cell receptor beta chains listed below, sequenced in a study of blood T cell repertoires in COVID-19. Assay: immunoSEQ multiplex PCR; the TCRdb copy retains only in-frame clones and omits some. The sample lists about 160,000 clones; 87% were seen once. Input material: peripheral blood. The origin of the receptors is a woman aged 70 to 79 with COVID-19, enrolled during active disease.

The rearrangement uses TRBV25-1 and TRBJ1-1, with 9 bases identical to TRBD1. CDR1 is MGHDK, CDR2 SYGVNS, per germline. CDR3 length equals 16 residues. The trim removed 1 base at V and 1 base at J, leaving 4 bases unmatched. The DNA of the CDR3 is TGTGCCAGCAGTGAATTTACGGGACAGGGGAACACTGAAGCTTTCTTT. Its translation: CASSEFTGQGNTEAFF.

The chain links TRBV15 to TRBJ1-3, with D perhaps TRBD1 (6 bases). From germline, CDR1 is LNHNV and CDR2 YYDKDF (reference sequence). The CDR3 extends over 16 amino acids. Trimming removed 5 bases from V and 2 bases from J, with 16 bases in between. The DNA of the CDR3 is TGTGCCACCAGCGGACCACAGGGTATTACTGGAAACACCATATATTTT. Protein sequence: CATSGPQGITGNTIYF.

V and J are TRBV13 and TRBJ1-2; D remains unclear. Per the germline V gene, CDR1 is PRHDT and CDR2 is FYEKMQ (reference sequence). With 2 bases removed from V and 5 bases from J, the gap between germline ends came to 6 bases. The CDR3 covers 12 residues. The CDR3 sequence is CASSLSVYGYTF. CDR3 nucleotides: TGTGCCAGCAGCTTATCTGTATATGGCTACACCTTC.

Only a few counts were recorded for this clone. The V and J genes are TRBV11-2 and TRBJ2-1; D may be TRBD2 (6 bases). V lost 1 base and J 4 bases, leaving 14 bases between the germline ends. The CDR3 consists of 16 residues. Germline assignment: CDR1 SGHAT and CDR2 FQNNGV. CDR3 in amino acids: CASSLVLERAYNEQFF. Here the CDR3 DNA reads TGTGCCAGCAGCTTAGTGCTCGAGCGGGCTTACAATGAGCAGTTCTTC. The full variable domain, completed using reference TRBV11-2 and TRBJ2-1, is EAGVAQSPRYKIIEKRQSVAFWCNPISGHATLYWYQQILGQGPKLLIQFQNNGVVDDSQLPKDRFSAERLKGVDSTLKIQPAKLEDSAVYLCASSLVLERAYNEQFFGPGTRLTVL.

To note about this clone: Other DNA sequences of this sample code for an identical CDR3. This chain uses TRBV18 with TRBJ1-6, with 8 bases fitting TRBD1. The CDR3 contains 13 residues. Trimming at V came to 6 bases and at J to 8 bases, leaving 3 bases not matched to a gene. In germline, CDR1 is KGHSH, CDR2 LQKENI. CDR3 sequence reads: CASSPTGDSPLHF. The CDR3 coding sequence is TGTGCCAGCTCGCCGACAGGGGATTCACCCCTCCACTTT.

V is TRBV6-4 and J is TRBJ2-3, with 8 bases that match TRBD2. V was pared by 0 bases and J by 1 base, with 0 bases of the junction left unmatched. Germline values: CDR1 MRHNA, CDR2 SNTAGT. The CDR3 extends over 15 amino acids. The CDR3 loop reads CASSDSRGGTDTQYF. The CDR3, as DNA: TGTGCCAGCAGTGACTCGCGGGGGGGCACAGATACGCAGTATTTT.

V gene TRBV25-1 combines with J gene TRBJ2-5, with 8 bases aligning to TRBD2. V trimming: 2 bases; J trimming: 4 bases; junction bases outside the gene matches: 12. The CDR3 has 17 residues. Germline V gene lookup returns CDR1 MGHDK and CDR2 SYGVNS. CDR3 sequence reads: CASSEAISGDVGETQYF. CDR3 bases: TGTGCCAGCAGTGAAGCGATTAGCGGGGACGTAGGAGAGACCCAGTACTTC.

The chain employs TRBV28 and TRBJ2-1; 10 nucleotides align to TRBD2. The CDR3 has 15 residues. Germline-derived CDR1 and CDR2 are MDHEN and SYDVKM. V shed 4 bases and J 7 bases; nucleotides not matched to a gene: 7. CDR3 residues: CASSSLAGPRNEQFF. The DNA for the CDR3 is TGTGCCAGCAGTTCACTAGCGGGGCCCCGAAATGAGCAGTTCTTC.

The chain combines TRBV5-1 with TRBJ2-7; D is perhaps TRBD1 (5 bases). Per germline, CDR1 SGHRS and CDR2 YFSETQ. This CDR3 is built from 15 residues. The ends were cut back, 4 bases at V and 0 bases at J, with 14 bases in the middle. The CDR3 DNA reads TGCGCCAGCAGCGCCGAAGGGGTAAGCTCCTACGAGCAGTACTTC. This encodes CASSAEGVSSYEQYF.

This sequence joins TRBV28 and TRBJ1-6, with no clear D. Germline V CDR1 and CDR2: MDHEN, SYDVKM. V was trimmed by 1 base and J by 0 bases, leaving 7 bases between them. The CDR3 has 16 amino acids. CDR3 amino acids: CASSLSRVSYNSPLHF. The DNA of the CDR3 is TGTGCCAGCAGTTTATCCCGAGTCTCCTATAATTCACCCCTCCACTTT.

The rearrangement joins TRBV19 to TRBJ2-1, with 7 bases fitting TRBD1. There are 13 residues in the CDR3. Germline V gene data show CDR1 as LNHDA and CDR2 as SQIVND (reference sequence). Unmatched junction bases numbered 11, after V lost 9 bases and J lost 9 bases. The CDR3 DNA sequence: TGTGCCAGCTCACAGGGGTCCAGGGGTGAGCAGTTCTTC. Its protein product is CASSQGSRGEQFF.

V and J are TRBV18 and TRBJ1-1, with D perhaps TRBD1 (5 bases). CDR1 and CDR2 (germline): KGHSH, LQKENI. CDR3 length: 17 residues. V shed 0 bases and J shed 0 bases, with 14 bases lying between them. The chain's CDR3 is CASSPPGVGGLNTEAFF. The CDR3, as DNA: TGTGCCAGCTCACCACCGGGGGTCGGGGGTTTGAACACTGAAGCTTTCTTT.

This chain connects TRBV28 to TRBJ1-2; 7 nucleotides agree with TRBD1. Losses at the gene ends were 2 bases for V and 4 bases for J; bases not matched to a gene: 7. The germline gives CDR1 MDHEN, CDR2 SYDVKM. The CDR3 is 15 amino acids. CDR3 DNA: TGTGCCAGCAGTTTAAGGGCCCACAGGGGCTATGGCTACACCTTC. It codes for CASSLRAHRGYGYTF.

This rearrangement joins TRBV11-3 to TRBJ2-3; TRBD2 matches at 7 bases. Germline trimming cut 1 base from V and 4 bases from J; bases unmatched to any gene: 2. The length of the CDR3 is 14 residues. CDR1 is SGHNT and CDR2 is YENEEA in the germline V gene. The DNA for the CDR3 is TGTGCCAGCAGCTTAGGGGGAGGGGCAGATACGCAGTATTTT. The encoded protein is CASSLGGGADTQYF.

The chain couples TRBV11-2 to TRBJ2-3; tentative D call: TRBD2 (6 bases). V lost 2 bases and J lost 2, with 14 bases in between. This CDR3 is 16 amino acids long. The germline V gene has CDR1 SGHAT and CDR2 FQNNGV. Written as DNA, the CDR3 is TGTGCCAGCAGCTTAAGGGGTAGCGGTTACACAGATACGCAGTATTTT. Residues: CASSLRGSGYTDTQYF.

The chain recombines TRBV7-2 with TRBJ2-7, with TRBD2 identical over 10 bases. The germline CDR1 and CDR2 sequences are SGHTA and FQGNSA. J lost 2 bases, V lost 5 bases, and 6 bases had no gene match. CDR3 length equals 15 residues. Here the CDR3 DNA reads TGTGCCAGCAGCCCCCGGACTAGCGGTACCTACGAGCAGTACTTC. Translated, it gives CASSPRTSGTYEQYF. Combining the CDR3 with reference TRBV7-2 and TRBJ2-7 gives the whole variable domain GAGVSQSPSNKVTEKGKDVELRCDPISGHTALYWYRQSLGQGLEFLIYFQGNSAPDKSGLPSDRFSAERTGGSVSTLTIQRTQQEDSAVYLCASSPRTSGTYEQYFGPGTRLTVT.

J is TRBJ1-1 and V is TRBV6-4, with TRBD1 as a possible D gene (6 bases). V was trimmed by 4 bases and J by 5 bases, leaving 11 bases between them. Germline CDR1 reads MRHNA; CDR2 reads SNTAGT. The CDR3 has 13 residues. The CDR3: CASSVYRETEAFF. The CDR3 coding sequence is TGTGCCAGCAGTGTATACAGGGAGACTGAAGCTTTCTTT.

The CDR3 DNA is TGCGCCAGCAGCCAAGTGGCGAGCACAGGGGGCGATACGCAGTATTTT. Amino acid sequence: CASSQVASTGGDTQYF. The chain recombines TRBV4-1 with TRBJ2-3; 9 bases are shared with TRBD1. This CDR3 spans 16 amino acids. Trimming took 1 base from V and 6 from J; bases not matched to a gene: 8. Germline V CDR1 and CDR2: MGHRA, YSYEKL.

The chain links TRBV3-1 (or the pseudogene TRBV3-2) to TRBJ2-3, with D maybe TRBD2 (6 bases). V was pared by 3 bases and J by 5 bases, with 18 bases between. Per germline, CDR1 LGHDT and CDR2 YNNKEL (reference sequence). The length of the CDR3 is 16 residues. The CDR3 loop is CASSHWTPAGGDTQYF. DNA for the CDR3: TGTGCCAGCAGCCACTGGACCCCAGCGGGTGGAGATACGCAGTATTTT.

The V gene is TRBV28, the J gene TRBJ1-3; D is possibly TRBD1 (6 bases). The V gene's germline CDR1 is MDHEN and CDR2 SYDVKM. This CDR3 has 15 residues. V lost 5 bases and J 3 bases, leaving 14 bases between the germline ends. CDR3 protein: CASSLTGPVGNTIYF. The CDR3 DNA reads as TGTGCCAGCAGTCTGACAGGCCCTGTTGGAAACACCATATATTTT.

The chain couples TRBV6-5 to TRBJ2-5; no definite D call. The CDR3 is 15 amino acids. CDR1 and CDR2 from the germline V gene are MNHEY and SVGAGI. Trimming removed 5 bases from V and 0 bases from J, with 13 bases in between. The DNA of the CDR3 is TGTGCCAGCAGTCGTTCTCGAGGCCACCAAGAGACCCAGTACTTC. It specifies CASSRSRGHQETQYF.